This T cell receptor (beta chain) was found in a study of blood T cell repertoires in COVID-19. This clone was recorded a few times. Libraries were prepared by immunoSEQ multiplex PCR; TCRdb keeps only in-frame clonotypes and omits some of them. The repertoire holds 35,000 to 45,000 clones, around 73% seen once, with approximately 15% in the top ten. CDR1 is SGHDN and CDR2 is FVKESK in the germline V gene. V lost 2 bases to trimming and J lost 5 bases; unmatched junction nucleotides: 13. The CDR3 has 17 residues. This receptor was taken from a man aged 65-85 years with acute or convalescent COVID-19. J is TRBJ1-2 and V is TRBV14; TRBD1 matches at 8 bases. The sequenced material came from peripheral blood. The CDR3 spells CASSQIQGASTGYGYTF. CDR3 nucleotide sequence: TGTGCCAGCAGCCAAATCCAGGGGGCTTCGACTGGGTATGGCTACACCTTC.